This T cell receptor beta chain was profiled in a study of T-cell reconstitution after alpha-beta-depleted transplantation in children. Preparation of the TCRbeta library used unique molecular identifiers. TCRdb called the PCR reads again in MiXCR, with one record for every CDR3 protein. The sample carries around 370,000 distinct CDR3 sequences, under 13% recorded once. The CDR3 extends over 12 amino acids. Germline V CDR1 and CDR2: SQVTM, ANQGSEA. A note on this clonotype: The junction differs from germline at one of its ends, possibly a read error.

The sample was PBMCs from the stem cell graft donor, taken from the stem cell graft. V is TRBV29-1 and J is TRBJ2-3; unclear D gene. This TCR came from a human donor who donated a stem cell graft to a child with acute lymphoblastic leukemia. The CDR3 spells CSFDKDRVTQYF. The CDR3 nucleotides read TGCAGCTTTGACAAGGATCGGGTTACGCAGTATTTT.